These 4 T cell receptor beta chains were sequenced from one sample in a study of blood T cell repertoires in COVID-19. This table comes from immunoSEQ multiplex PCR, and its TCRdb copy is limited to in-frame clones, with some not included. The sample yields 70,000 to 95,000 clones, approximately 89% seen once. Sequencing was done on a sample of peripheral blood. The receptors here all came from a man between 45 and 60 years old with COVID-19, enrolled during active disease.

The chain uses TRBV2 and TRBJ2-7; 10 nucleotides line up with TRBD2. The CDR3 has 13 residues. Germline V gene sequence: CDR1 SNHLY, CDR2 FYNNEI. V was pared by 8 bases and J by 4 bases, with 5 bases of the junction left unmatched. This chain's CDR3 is CASQLAGPYEQYV. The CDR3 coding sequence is TGTGCCAGCCAACTAGCGGGACCTTACGAGCAGTACGTC.

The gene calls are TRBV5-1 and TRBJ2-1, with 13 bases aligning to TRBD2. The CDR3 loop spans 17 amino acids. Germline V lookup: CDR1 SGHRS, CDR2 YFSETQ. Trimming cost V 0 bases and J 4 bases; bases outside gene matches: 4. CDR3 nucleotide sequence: TGCGCCAGCAGCTTGGGCGGGACTAGCGGGAAATACAATGAGCAGTTCTTC. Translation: CASSLGGTSGKYNEQFF.

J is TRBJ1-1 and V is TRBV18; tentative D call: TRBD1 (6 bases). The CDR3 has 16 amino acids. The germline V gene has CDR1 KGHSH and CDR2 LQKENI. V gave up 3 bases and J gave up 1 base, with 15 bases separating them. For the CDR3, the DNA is TGTGCCAGCTCACCTAAGCAACTCAGGGGGAACACTGAAGCTTTCTTT. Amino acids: CASSPKQLRGNTEAFF.

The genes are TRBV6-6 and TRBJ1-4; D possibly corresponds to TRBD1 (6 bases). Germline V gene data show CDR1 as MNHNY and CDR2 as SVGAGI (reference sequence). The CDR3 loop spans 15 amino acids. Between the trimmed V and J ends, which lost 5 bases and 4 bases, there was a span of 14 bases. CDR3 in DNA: TGTGCCAGCAGTCCCCGACAGGAGGTTAATGAAAAACTGTTTTTT. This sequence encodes CASSPRQEVNEKLFF.